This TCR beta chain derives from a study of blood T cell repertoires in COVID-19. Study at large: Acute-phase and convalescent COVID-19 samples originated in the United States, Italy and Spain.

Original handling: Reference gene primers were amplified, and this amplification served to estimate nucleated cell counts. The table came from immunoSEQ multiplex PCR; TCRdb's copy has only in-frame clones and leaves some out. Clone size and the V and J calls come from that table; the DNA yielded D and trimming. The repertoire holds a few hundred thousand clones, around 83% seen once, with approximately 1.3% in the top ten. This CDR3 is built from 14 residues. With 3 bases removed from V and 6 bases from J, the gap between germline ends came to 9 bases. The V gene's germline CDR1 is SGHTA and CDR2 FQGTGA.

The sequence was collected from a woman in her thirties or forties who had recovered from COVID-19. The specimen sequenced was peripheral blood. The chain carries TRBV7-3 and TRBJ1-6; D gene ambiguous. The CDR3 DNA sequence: TGTGCCAGCAGCTTTGGCACGTCTAATTCACCCCTCCACTTT. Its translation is CASSFGTSNSPLHF.